The entry that follows covers one TCR beta chain sequence. The antigen is not known. Clones were sequenced by immunoSEQ multiplex PCR, and TCRdb holds only the in-frame ones, with some missing. The sample includes around 400,000 clones, 80% to 90% of them seen just once. The sample's treatment: approximately 18 received Ad26.COV2.S at low or high dose, single or two shots; roughly five received placebo; per-sample allocation not given. Sampling happened 63 days after the first vaccine or placebo injection. This entry belongs to a study of Ad26.COV2.S vaccination and SARS-CoV-2 variants. Study-wide findings and caveats: Spike-specific TCR breadth was greater after Ad26.COV2.S than placebo.

The CDR3 totals 13 residues. The germline gives CDR1 SQVTM, CDR2 ANQGSEA. The trim removed 5 bases at V and 1 base at J, leaving 2 bases unmatched. The clonotype was recovered from a person aged 18-60 years who received the Ad26.COV2.S COVID-19 vaccine or a placebo. The rearrangement uses TRBV29-1 and TRBJ2-1, with 7 positions matching TRBD2. Source: peripheral blood, taken in a trial of Ad26.COV2.S vaccine versus placebo. The CDR3 spells CSVLRGSYNEQFF. CDR3 DNA sequence: TGCAGCGTTCTGCGGGGGTCCTACAATGAGCAGTTCTTC.